This passage covers 27 T cell receptor beta chains from one sample sequenced in a study of T cell repertoires in cytomegalovirus infection. TCRdb fed the reads into MiXCR, producing one record per CDR3 protein. Here the sample spans about 330,000 distinct CDR3 sequences, roughly 9.5% being singletons. The source material was PBMCs. The receptors come from a human donor in good health (CMV status not recorded). Some clones in this sample may be carry-over from other donors' samples.

This chain links TRBV7-2 with TRBJ2-5, with D hard to call. Germline lookup yields CDR1 SGHTA and CDR2 FQGNSA. The CDR3 runs 15 residues. Trimming took off 2 bases at V and 5 bases at J, with 15 bases between the two ends. CDR3 loop: CASSLLLAASETQYF. CDR3 DNA: TGTGCCAGCAGCTTATTACTCGCTGCGAGCGAGACCCAGTACTTC.

The rearrangement uses TRBV6-1 and TRBJ1-1; maybe TRBD1 (6 bases). The CDR3 consists of 13 residues. Looked up from germline, CDR1 is MNHNS and CDR2 is SASEGT. Trimming removed 11 bases at V and 0 bases at J, with 13 bases between. CDR3 sequence reads: CASGGRLNTEAFF. In DNA form, the CDR3 reads TGTGCCTCGGGGGGCAGGCTGAACACTGAAGCTTTCTTT.

This clonotype was recorded a few times. The V call is TRBV7-9, the J call TRBJ1-2; TRBD1 aligns across 7 bases. From germline, CDR1 is SEHNR and CDR2 FQNEAQ (reference sequence). The V gene end was trimmed by 1 base and the J gene end by 5 bases; junction bases not matched to a gene: 4. CDR3 length: 14 residues. The CDR3 spells CASSLGPGQYGYTF. The CDR3 DNA sequence: TGTGCCAGCAGCTTAGGCCCGGGACAGTATGGCTACACCTTC.

This clonotype was counted ten times or more. The chain is built from TRBV11-3 and TRBJ1-2; tentatively, D is TRBD1 (6 bases). Germline CDR1 and CDR2: SGHNT and YENEEA. Between the trimmed V and J ends, which lost 6 bases and 7 bases, there was a span of 15 bases. The CDR3 is 13 residues long. The CDR3 region is CASRQGEGVGYTF. For the CDR3, the DNA is TGTGCCAGCAGACAGGGCGAAGGGGTTGGCTACACCTTC.

This clonotype was found a few times. The chain combines TRBV7-2 with TRBJ2-7; D ambiguous. Germline V lookup: CDR1 SGHTA, CDR2 FQGNSA. The CDR3 runs 14 residues. V was pared by 1 base and J by 3 bases, with 10 bases between. CDR3 loop: CASSLDQVFYEQYF. The CDR3 nucleotides read TGTGCCAGCAGCTTAGATCAGGTTTTCTACGAGCAGTACTTC.

This chain links TRBV7-9 with TRBJ2-7; D possibly corresponds to TRBD2 (6 bases). The CDR3 runs to 13 residues. CDR1 is SEHNR, CDR2 FQNEAQ, per germline (reference sequence). V lost 0 bases and J 6 bases, leaving 9 bases between the germline ends. The CDR3 loop reads CASSLASSVEQYF. CDR3 coding DNA: TGTGCCAGCAGCTTAGCGTCTAGCGTCGAGCAGTACTTC.

Many counts were recorded for this clonotype. The chain joins TRBV12-3 or TRBV12-4 to TRBJ1-1; unclear D gene. The CDR3 spans 14 residues. V lost 3 bases, J lost 0 bases, and 8 bases lay in between. CDR3 bases: TGTGCCAGCAGTTTCTCCCCCTTGAACACTGAAGCTTTCTTT. It codes for CASSFSPLNTEAFF.

The chain recombines TRBV12-3 or TRBV12-4 with TRBJ2-7; D gene ambiguous. V lost 3 bases and J 2 bases, leaving 11 bases between the germline ends. The CDR3 has 14 residues. The CDR3 DNA sequence: TGTGCCAGCAGTTTCCGAGTCAGTACCTACGAGCAGTACTTC. Protein product: CASSFRVSTYEQYF.

This clonotype has a count of ten or more. V is TRBV7-9 and J is TRBJ1-2; 7 bases are a match to TRBD1. After removal of 1 base from V and 0 bases from J, the junction contained 8 bases not matched to a gene. From germline, CDR1 is SEHNR and CDR2 FQNEAQ (reference sequence). The CDR3 is 17 amino acids. CDR3 bases: TGTGCCAGCAGCTTAGGAGGACAGGACCATTCTAACTATGGCTACACCTTC. Translation gives CASSLGGQDHSNYGYTF. The full variable domain, with the rest looked up from reference TRBV7-9 and TRBJ1-2, is DTGVSQNPRHKITKRGQNVTFRCDPISEHNRLYWYRQTLGQGPEFLTYFQNEAQLEKSRLLSDRFSAERPKGSFSTLEIQRTEQGDSAMYLCASSLGGQDHSNYGYTFGSGTRLTVV.

This clonotype turned up a few times. This chain links TRBV12-3 or TRBV12-4 with TRBJ2-7; tentatively, D is TRBD1 or TRBD2 (6 bases each). Trimming pared 1 base from V and 1 base from J, leaving 11 bases between. The CDR3 consists of 15 residues. The CDR3 loop reads CASSLVEGGSYEQYF. The CDR3, as DNA: TGTGCCAGCAGTTTAGTGGAGGGGGGATCCTACGAGCAGTACTTC.

This clonotype has a handful of counts. CDR3 DNA: TGTGCCACCCGGGGCGGGCACCACACTGAAGCTTTCTTT. It is translated as CATRGGHHTEAFF. The rearrangement joins TRBV24-1 to TRBJ1-1, with a weak D call TRBD1 (5 bases). The CDR3 extends over 13 amino acids. The germline V gene encodes CDR1 KGHDR and CDR2 SFDVKD. Trimming stripped 9 bases from V and 3 bases from J, with 13 bases between.

This clonotype was seen a handful of times. The chain is built from TRBV15 and TRBJ1-1; no firm D call. The CDR3 has 13 residues. Germline CDR1 is LNHNV and CDR2 is YYDKDF (reference sequence). V was clipped by 6 bases and J by 0 bases, with 8 bases between them. CDR3 in amino acids: CATSADMNTEAFF. As DNA, the CDR3 is TGTGCCACCAGTGCAGATATGAACACTGAAGCTTTCTTT.

This clonotype was found many times. The genes are TRBV4-3 and TRBJ2-1, with TRBD2 matching over 7 bases. Trimming cost V 2 bases and J 9 bases; bases outside gene matches: 4. Germline V gene sequence: CDR1 LGHNA, CDR2 YSLEER. The CDR3 extends over 13 amino acids. CDR3 sequence (DNA): TGCGCCAGCAGCCAAATGACTAGCTCTGAGCAGTTCTTC. As protein: CASSQMTSSEQFF.

The rearrangement uses TRBV20-1 and TRBJ1-3; 10 nucleotides line up with TRBD1. Germline V gives CDR1 DFQATT, CDR2 SNEGSKA (reference sequence). V shed 5 bases and J 7 bases; nucleotides not matched to a gene: 5. There are 13 residues in the CDR3. CDR3 loop: CSARQGAENTIYF. Here the CDR3 DNA reads TGCAGTGCTCGACAGGGGGCGGAGAACACCATATATTTT.

This clonotype has at least ten counts. The genes are TRBV11-2 and TRBJ1-5; 10 nucleotides match TRBD1. CDR3 size: 15 residues. The V gene end was trimmed by 5 bases and the J gene end by 3 bases; junction bases not matched to a gene: 4. In germline, CDR1 is SGHAT, CDR2 FQNNGV. The CDR3 reads CASSLGQGDNQPQHF. In nucleotides, the CDR3 is TGTGCCAGCAGCCTAGGACAGGGGGACAATCAGCCCCAGCATTTT.

V gene TRBV6-2 or TRBV6-3 combines with J gene TRBJ1-4, with D possibly matching TRBD1 (5 bases). The CDR3 spans 12 residues. The V end was cut by 9 bases, the J end by 8 bases, with 13 bases between. Germline V gene data show CDR1 as MNHEY and CDR2 as SVGEGT. In DNA form, the CDR3 reads TGTGCCAGTTGGGACGTGGGGGAAAAACTGTTTTTT. Its translation: CASWDVGEKLFF.

This clonotype was observed at least ten times. The genes are TRBV7-2 and TRBJ1-5, with D perhaps matching TRBD1 (5 bases). This CDR3 is 16 amino acids long. With 2 bases removed from V and 5 bases from J, the gap between germline ends came to 16 bases. Per germline, CDR1 SGHTA and CDR2 FQGNSA. DNA for the CDR3: TGTGCCAGCAGCTTAAATGGATTGGGGGGGTATCAGCCCCAGCATTTT. It encodes CASSLNGLGGYQPQHF.

This clonotype has ten or more counts. The chain couples TRBV7-6 to TRBJ2-7; 9 positions agree with TRBD1. V shed 4 bases and J 9 bases; nucleotides not matched to a gene: 10. Per the germline V gene, CDR1 is SGHVS and CDR2 is FNYEAQ. The length of the CDR3 is 14 residues. DNA for the CDR3: TGTGCCAGCAGCTCCGGACAGGGGCCCGTTGGGCAGTACTTC. Its protein product is CASSSGQGPVGQYF.

This clonotype was counted at least ten times. The chain couples TRBV7-9 to TRBJ1-4; D possibly corresponds to TRBD1 (5 bases). This CDR3 is built from 14 residues. V was shortened by 3 bases and J by 8 bases, with 13 bases between the two germline ends. Germline V gives CDR1 SEHNR, CDR2 FQNEAQ (reference sequence). CDR3 DNA sequence: TGTGCCAGCAGCTTTTGGGGGACGGGGGAAAAACTGTTTTTT. Protein product: CASSFWGTGEKLFF.

This chain joins TRBV10-1 and TRBJ2-5, with TRBD1 matching over 7 bases. The CDR3 contains 15 residues. From germline, CDR1 is WNHNN and CDR2 SYGVQD (reference sequence). J was trimmed by 2 bases and V by 11 bases; bases with no gene match: 14. For the CDR3, the DNA is TGCGCCCTCCCGGCGAGGGGGCGTACTCAAGAGACCCAGTACTTC. This translates into CALPARGRTQETQYF.

This chain connects TRBV12-3 or TRBV12-4 to TRBJ2-5; D gene unclear. The V end lost 3 bases, the J end lost 3 bases, and 8 bases lay between the germline ends. The CDR3 extends over 13 amino acids. CDR3 in DNA: TGTGCCAGCAGTTTTGTTTCCAAAGAGACCCAGTACTTC. Residues: CASSFVSKETQYF.

This clonotype has a handful of counts. The chain employs TRBV6-2 or TRBV6-3 and TRBJ2-2; TRBD1 agrees at 7 bases. The germline CDR1 and CDR2 sequences are MNHEY and SVGEGT. V dropped 3 bases and J dropped 4; count of bases not matched to a gene: 5. The CDR3 length is 15 residues. The CDR3: CASSYRTGSTGELFF. The DNA of the CDR3 is TGTGCCAGCAGTTATCGGACAGGTTCCACCGGGGAGCTGTTTTTT.

This clonotype was seen only a few times. V usage is TRBV6-2 or TRBV6-3 and J usage is TRBJ2-7; D is unresolved. V dropped 6 bases and J dropped 2 bases, with 11 bases sitting between them. Per the germline V gene, CDR1 is MNHEY and CDR2 is SVGEGT. The CDR3 loop spans 13 amino acids. Here the CDR3 DNA reads TGTGCCAGCAGACGGGTCCTGACCTACGAGCAGTACTTC. Its protein is CASRRVLTYEQYF.

The chain has TRBV20-1 and TRBJ1-2, with D tentatively TRBD1 (5 bases). Germline-derived CDR1 and CDR2 are DFQATT and SNEGSKA (reference sequence). The CDR3 totals 15 residues. The germline V and J ends were trimmed by 1 base and 7 bases, with 19 bases remaining between them. Here the CDR3 reads CSARGPSQGPSGYTF. DNA of the CDR3: TGCAGTGCTAGAGGTCCCAGTCAGGGCCCCTCTGGCTACACCTTC.

The chain couples TRBV10-3 to TRBJ1-2, with D possibly being TRBD1 (6 bases). The V and J ends lost 5 bases and 4 bases respectively, with 14 bases between them. This CDR3 spans 14 amino acids. Germline CDR1 reads ENHRY; CDR2 reads SYGVKD. The CDR3 DNA reads TGTGCCATCAGTCGGGACTTCAGGGGCTATGGCTACACCTTC. Its protein product is CAISRDFRGYGYTF.

This clonotype was picked up many times. V is TRBV10-2 and J is TRBJ2-7; D is ambiguous. CDR1 WSHSY and CDR2 SAAADI come from the germline V gene. V dropped 4 bases and J dropped 2 bases, with 6 bases sitting between them. The CDR3 consists of 12 residues. This CDR3 is CASSANAYEQYF. DNA for the CDR3: TGCGCCAGCAGTGCAAATGCCTACGAGCAGTACTTC.

This clonotype showed up many times. The chain joins TRBV6-2 or TRBV6-3 to TRBJ2-2; a weak D match, TRBD2 (5 bases). Germline V CDR1 and CDR2: MNHEY, SVGEGT. The CDR3 totals 19 residues. V lost 0 bases, J lost 7 bases, and 24 bases lay in between. CDR3 in DNA: TGTGCCAGCAGTTACTCAAGGATCCGGGTTGGGAGTCACGGCGGGGAGCTGTTTTTT. Residues: CASSYSRIRVGSHGGELFF.